The 13 T cell receptor beta chains below all came from one sample that was sequenced in a study of beta chain features in type 1 diabetes. Every isolated RNA sample was fully reverse transcribed, so sequencing captured expressed TCRB transcripts. The method was immunoSEQ multiplex PCR; TCRdb's version includes in-frame clones alone and lacks a portion of them. The table has 120,000 to 150,000 clones, about 50% seen once; the top ten hold 0.42%. Sequenced material: Tregs from blood. The receptors derive from a man younger than 35 in good health.

This clone was recorded a few times. The V call is TRBV18, the J call TRBJ2-3; D not certain. Germline CDR1 and CDR2: KGHSH and LQKENI. V was pared by 3 bases and J by 5 bases, with 6 bases between. This CDR3 region has 12 residues. The CDR3 is CASSPGQDTQYF. As DNA, the CDR3 is TGTGCCAGCTCACCGGGCCAAGATACGCAGTATTTT.

The chain joins TRBV29-1 to TRBJ1-2; 8 nucleotides match TRBD1. The ends lost 6 bases at V and 8 bases at J; junction bases unmatched: 5. The CDR3 has 11 amino acids. Germline CDR1 and CDR2: SQVTM and ANQGSEA. The CDR3 reads CSVTGGTGYTF. CDR3 DNA sequence: TGCAGCGTCACAGGGGGGACGGGCTACACCTTC.

The chain recombines TRBV5-1 with TRBJ2-7, with a weak D call TRBD2 (5 bases). From germline, CDR1 is SGHRS and CDR2 YFSETQ. V was clipped by 4 bases and J by 5 bases, with 10 bases between them. The CDR3 extends over 12 amino acids. Here the CDR3 reads CASSLSGNEQYF. CDR3 sequence (DNA): TGCGCCAGCAGCCTCTCGGGGAACGAGCAGTACTTC.

The genes are TRBV7-9 and TRBJ2-1, with 9 bases fitting TRBD2. Germline V CDR1 and CDR2: SEHNR, FQNEAQ (reference sequence). Trimming cost V 5 bases and J 7 bases; bases outside gene matches: 12. This CDR3 has 16 residues. The CDR3, as DNA: TGTGCCAGCAGCCTAAACCCCGGACTAGCGAAAAATGAGCAGTTCTTC. Translating gives CASSLNPGLAKNEQFF.

This clone was seen a single time. As DNA, the CDR3 is TGCGCCAGCAGCTTGTGGGGGGGGCAGGACATTCAGTACTTC. Translated, it gives CASSLWGGQDIQYF. The V gene is TRBV5-1, the J gene TRBJ2-4; a weak D match, TRBD2 (7 bases). Germline CDR1 SGHRS, CDR2 YFSETQ. The V gene lost 1 base and the J gene lost 8 bases, with 13 bases spanning the gap. CDR3 length: 14 residues.

The rearrangement links TRBV5-1 to TRBJ2-7; TRBD2 matches at 7 bases. Trimming took 4 bases from V and 2 from J; bases not matched to a gene: 9. Looked up from germline, CDR1 is SGHRS and CDR2 is YFSETQ. The CDR3 covers 15 residues. CDR3: CASSLLIAGPYEQYF. CDR3 sequence (DNA): TGCGCCAGCAGCCTCTTAATAGCGGGCCCCTACGAGCAGTACTTC.

This clone came up a few times. CDR3 amino acids: CASSLFAPGNEQFF. The CDR3 coding sequence is TGCGCCAGCAGCTTGTTCGCCCCGGGCAATGAGCAGTTCTTC. The chain carries TRBV5-1 and TRBJ2-1; D is uncertain. The V and J ends lost 1 base and 6 bases respectively, with 11 bases between them. In germline, CDR1 is SGHRS, CDR2 YFSETQ. The CDR3 is 14 amino acids.

This clone was recorded a few times. The CDR3 DNA follows: TGTGCCAGCAGCGGGGGATTAGGGGAGGGCAATCAGCCCCAGCATTTT. Its protein product is CASSGGLGEGNQPQHF. This chain joins TRBV9 and TRBJ1-5; a possible D gene is TRBD1 (5 bases). V was cut by 3 bases and J by 2 bases, with 15 bases left in between. The CDR3 extends over 16 amino acids. Germline values: CDR1 SGDLS, CDR2 YYNGEE. The whole variable domain, remainder taken from reference TRBV9 and TRBJ1-5, is DSGVTQTPKHLITATGQRVTLRCSPRSGDLSVYWYQQSLDQGLQFLIQYYNGEERAKGNILERFSAQQFPDLHSELNLSSLELGDSALYFCASSGGLGEGNQPQHFGDGTRLSIL.

This clone was seen a handful of times. This chain joins TRBV30 and TRBJ2-7; a possible D gene is TRBD2 (6 bases). V lost 2 bases, J lost 4 bases, and 18 bases lay in between. Germline V gives CDR1 GTSNPN, CDR2 SVGIG (reference sequence). The CDR3 is 15 residues long. CDR3 protein: CAWSKGVRSGYEQYF. The CDR3 nucleotides read TGTGCCTGGAGTAAGGGAGTCCGTAGCGGTTACGAGCAGTACTTC.

This clone was counted a few times. The chain uses TRBV4-2 and TRBJ2-1; D may be TRBD2 (5 bases). The CDR3 extends over 17 amino acids. V lost 4 bases to trimming and J lost 5 bases, with 21 bases between them. Germline CDR1 and CDR2: LGHNA and YNFKEQ. For the CDR3, the DNA is TGTGCCAGCAGCCCCCAAGTGGCGGGTCCGACCAACAATGAGCAGTTCTTC. Translation gives CASSPQVAGPTNNEQFF.

The rearrangement links TRBV2 to TRBJ1-5; perhaps TRBD1 as D (6 bases). V dropped 8 bases and J dropped 1 base, with 15 bases sitting between them. The CDR3 contains 15 residues. Germline loops: CDR1 SNHLY, CDR2 FYNNEI. The CDR3 loop reads CASRQGWSSNQPQHF. The CDR3, as DNA: TGTGCCAGCCGGCAGGGGTGGTCGAGCAATCAGCCCCAGCATTTT.

This clone was found a few times. The gene calls are TRBV5-1 and TRBJ2-3; 14 bases fit TRBD2. V trimming: 0 bases; J trimming: 5 bases; junction bases outside the gene matches: 2. The CDR3 loop spans 16 amino acids. CDR1 and CDR2 from the germline V gene are SGHRS and YFSETQ. The CDR3 nucleotides are TGCGCCAGCAGCTTGGGACTAGCGGGAGGGCAAGATACGCAGTATTTT. The encoded protein is CASSLGLAGGQDTQYF.

The chain employs TRBV7-2 and TRBJ2-1; a possible D gene is TRBD2 (6 bases). Germline values: CDR1 SGHTA, CDR2 FQGNSA. The V and J ends lost 1 base and 7 bases respectively, with 17 bases between them. CDR3 length equals 16 residues. CDR3 coding DNA: TGTGCCAGCAGCTTAGGCGGGGCCCTCCTACAGAATGAGCAGTTCTTC. It codes for CASSLGGALLQNEQFF. Full variable domain (rest looked up from reference TRBV7-2 and TRBJ2-1): GAGVSQSPSNKVTEKGKDVELRCDPISGHTALYWYRQSLGQGLEFLIYFQGNSAPDKSGLPSDRFSAERTGGSVSTLTIQRTQQEDSAVYLCASSLGGALLQNEQFFGPGTRLTVL.